This T cell receptor beta chain derives from a study of cytomegalovirus exposure and HLA in healthy donors. The study, taken as a whole, reports: TCR beta sequences reportedly predicted the HLA-A and HLA-B alleles of most subjects accurately.

On this clone itself: The target antigen is unknown.

PCR employed 60 Vbeta and 13 Jbeta primers. Sequenced by immunoSEQ multiplex PCR; TCRdb stores in-frame clones only, minus some. Here the sample spans roughly 150,000 clones, around 80% being singletons. Trimming took off 0 bases at V and 5 bases at J, with 16 bases between the two ends. The germline V gene encodes CDR1 SQVTM and CDR2 ANQGSEA. The CDR3 totals 15 residues. This clonotype was sampled from a man younger than 45 in good health. Sequenced input: PBMCs. The chain employs TRBV29-1 and TRBJ2-5; D is perhaps TRBD1 (6 bases). CDR3 nucleotides: TGCAGCGTTGAAGATCTAGGGGGAGATTACGAGACCCAGTACTTC. Protein product: CSVEDLGGDYETQYF.